A single sample is the source of the 10 T cell receptor beta chains below, sequenced in a study of a mutant IDH1 vaccine in newly diagnosed glioma (dated by TCRdb to the early 2020s). Explained via the paper, the time point label denotes: baseline, week 1 (first vaccination visit). Sample treatment or condition, as interpreted from the label and publication: pre-vaccination baseline after standard-of-care therapy. Library construction relied on the immunoSEQ multiplex PCR assay. Entries here come from immuneACCESS through TCRdb and include only in-frame sequences with V and J called. Some clones fail to appear in such tables; in the studies checked, an unresolved V gene covers under half of the shortfall, and the cause of the remainder is unknown. The sample profile shows fewer than 85,000 clones; about 86% of them were found once. Around 3% of the sample is in the top ten clones. The sample consisted of PBMCs, taken from a glioma patient treated with radiotherapy, temozolomide or both. These receptor sequences come from a man aged 25-40 years with glioma.

The rearrangement joins TRBV5-1 to TRBJ2-2, with 8 positions matching TRBD1. Germline CDR1 reads SGHRS; CDR2 reads YFSETQ. With V trimmed by 0 bases and J by 0 bases, 1 base remained unmatched. CDR3 size: 16 residues. In DNA form, the CDR3 reads TGCGCCAGCAGCTTGGGGACAGGGACGAACACCGGGGAGCTGTTTTTT. Amino acids: CASSLGTGTNTGELFF.

The chain links TRBV6-5 to TRBJ2-7, with 9 bases aligning to TRBD1. CDR1 and CDR2 (germline): MNHEY, SVGAGI. The CDR3 spans 12 residues. Losses at the gene ends were 6 bases for V and 4 bases for J; bases not matched to a gene: 1. The CDR3 reads CASRDRGYEQYF. The CDR3 bases are TGTGCCAGCAGGGACAGGGGTTACGAGCAGTACTTC.

The chain combines TRBV30 with TRBJ1-1, with D possibly matching TRBD1 (6 bases). Trimming cost V 4 bases and J 8 bases, with 17 bases left between them. The V gene's germline CDR1 is GTSNPN and CDR2 SVGIG (reference sequence). The CDR3 has 13 residues. This CDR3 reads CAWIIDLTGEAFF. The CDR3 DNA is TGTGCCTGGATTATAGATCTGACAGGAGAAGCTTTCTTT.

This rearrangement joins TRBV23-1 to TRBJ2-1, with D tentatively TRBD1 (5 bases). TRBV23-1 is classed as an ORF, of uncertain function. The CDR3 runs to 16 residues. Trimming took off 7 bases at V and 1 base at J, with 17 bases between the two ends. The chain's CDR3 is CASTATTVVSYNEQFF. For the CDR3, the DNA is TGCGCCAGCACGGCTACGACAGTAGTATCCTACAATGAGCAGTTCTTC.

As concerns this clone: The junction differs from germline at one of its ends, possibly a read error. The rearrangement joins TRBV7-9 to TRBJ2-1; D possibly corresponds to TRBD1 (6 bases). This CDR3 has 11 residues. CDR1 SEHNR and CDR2 FQNEAQ come from the germline V gene (reference sequence). CDR3: CASSYDRLQVF. CDR3 in DNA: TGTGCCAGCAGCTATGACAGGCTTCAGGTCTTC.

The sample holds a few counts of this clone. The rearrangement links TRBV6-6 to TRBJ1-1; no clear D gene. The CDR3 sequence is 12 residues long. The V gene lost 0 bases and the J gene lost 3 bases, with 2 bases spanning the gap. Germline loops: CDR1 MNHNY, CDR2 SVGAGI (reference sequence). The DNA of the CDR3 is TGTGCCAGCAGTTACTCCTACACTGAAGCTTTCTTT. Encoded protein: CASSYSYTEAFF.

This clone was observed a handful of times. The V and J genes are TRBV2 and TRBJ1-6; D call uncertain. Trimming removed 10 bases from V and 5 bases from J, with 12 bases in between. The CDR3 covers 13 residues. Per the germline V gene, CDR1 is SNHLY and CDR2 is FYNNEI. The DNA for the CDR3 is TGTGCCACCTCGACACTAGATAATTCACCCCTCCACTTT. Its protein is CATSTLDNSPLHF.

The chain is built from TRBV2 and TRBJ2-1; D is perhaps TRBD1 (6 bases). The CDR3 consists of 16 residues. CDR1 and CDR2 from the germline V gene are SNHLY and FYNNEI. The V end lost 5 bases, the J end lost 5 bases, and 19 bases lay between the germline ends. The DNA for the CDR3 is TGTGCCAGCAGTCCAATCTTCAGGGGATCGAACAATGAGCAGTTCTTC. It codes for CASSPIFRGSNNEQFF.

V usage is TRBV5-6 and J usage is TRBJ2-3; possible D gene TRBD2, 6 bases. V was trimmed by 5 bases and J by 6 bases, leaving 10 bases between them. CDR3 length: 12 residues. Germline CDR1 and CDR2: SGHDT and YYEEEE. In nucleotides, the CDR3 is TGTGCCAGCAGACTAGCTGGCGATACGCAGTATTTT. Its protein is CASRLAGDTQYF.

The V and J genes are TRBV10-1 and TRBJ1-2, with 12 bases aligning to TRBD1. V shed 5 bases, J shed 6 bases, and the junction held 7 bases outside the gene matches. The CDR3 sequence is 15 residues long. CDR1 and CDR2 from the germline V gene are WNHNN and SYGVQD (reference sequence). The CDR3, as DNA: TGCGCCAGCAGTACCGGGACAGGGGGCGCGGATGGCTACACCTTC. It yields the protein CASSTGTGGADGYTF.